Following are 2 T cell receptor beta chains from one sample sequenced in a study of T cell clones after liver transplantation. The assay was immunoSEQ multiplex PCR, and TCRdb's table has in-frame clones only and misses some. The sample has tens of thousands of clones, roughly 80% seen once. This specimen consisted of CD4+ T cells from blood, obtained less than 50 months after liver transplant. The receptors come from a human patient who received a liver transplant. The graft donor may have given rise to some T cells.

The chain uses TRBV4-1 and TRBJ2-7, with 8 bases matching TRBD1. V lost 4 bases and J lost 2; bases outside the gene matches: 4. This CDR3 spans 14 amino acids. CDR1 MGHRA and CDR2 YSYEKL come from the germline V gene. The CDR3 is CASSPWDRPYEQYF. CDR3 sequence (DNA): TGCGCCAGCAGCCCGTGGGACAGGCCCTACGAGCAGTACTTC.

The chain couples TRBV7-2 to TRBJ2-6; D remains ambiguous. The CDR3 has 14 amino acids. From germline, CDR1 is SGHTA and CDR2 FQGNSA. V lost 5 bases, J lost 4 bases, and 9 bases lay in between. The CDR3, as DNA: TGTGCCAGCAGCGCGAAGGTCGGGGCCAACGTCCTGACTTTC. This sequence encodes CASSAKVGANVLTF.